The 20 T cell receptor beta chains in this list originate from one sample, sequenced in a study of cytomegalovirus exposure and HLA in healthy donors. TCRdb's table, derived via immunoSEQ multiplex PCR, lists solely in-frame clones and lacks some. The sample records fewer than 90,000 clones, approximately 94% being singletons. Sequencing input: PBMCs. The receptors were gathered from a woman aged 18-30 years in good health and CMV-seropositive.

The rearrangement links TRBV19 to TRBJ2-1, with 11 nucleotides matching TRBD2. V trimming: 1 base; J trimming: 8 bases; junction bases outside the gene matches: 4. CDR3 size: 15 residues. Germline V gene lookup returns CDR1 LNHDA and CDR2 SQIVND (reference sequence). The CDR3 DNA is TGTGCCAGTAGTATAGCTAGCGGGAGGTTCGATGAGCAGTTCTTC. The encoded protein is CASSIASGRFDEQFF.

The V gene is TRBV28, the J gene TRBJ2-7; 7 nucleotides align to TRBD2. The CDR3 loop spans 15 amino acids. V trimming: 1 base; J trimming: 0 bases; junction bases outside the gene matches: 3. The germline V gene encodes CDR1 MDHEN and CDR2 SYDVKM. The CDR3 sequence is CASSLLGGSSYEQYF. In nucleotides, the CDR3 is TGTGCCAGCAGTTTATTGGGGGGGAGCTCCTACGAGCAGTACTTC.

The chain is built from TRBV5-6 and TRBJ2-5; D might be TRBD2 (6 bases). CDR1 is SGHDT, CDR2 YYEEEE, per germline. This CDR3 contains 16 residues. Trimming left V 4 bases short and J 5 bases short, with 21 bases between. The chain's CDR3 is CASSPQSFARGETQYF. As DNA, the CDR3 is TGTGCCAGCAGCCCCCAATCCTTCGCTCGGGGGGAGACCCAGTACTTC.

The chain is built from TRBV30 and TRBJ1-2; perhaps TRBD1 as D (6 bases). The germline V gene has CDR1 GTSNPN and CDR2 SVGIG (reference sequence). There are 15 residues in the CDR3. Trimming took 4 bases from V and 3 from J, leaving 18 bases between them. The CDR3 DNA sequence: TGTGCCTGGACCGCTGGGCGGGGGGCCCACTATGGCTACACCTTC. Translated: CAWTAGRGAHYGYTF.

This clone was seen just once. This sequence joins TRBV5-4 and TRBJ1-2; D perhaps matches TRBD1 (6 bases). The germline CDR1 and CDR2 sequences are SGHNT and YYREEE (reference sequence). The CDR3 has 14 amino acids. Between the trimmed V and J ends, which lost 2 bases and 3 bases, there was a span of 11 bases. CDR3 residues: CASSFSAGDYGYTF. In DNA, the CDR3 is TGTGCCAGCAGCTTTTCGGCAGGGGACTATGGCTACACCTTC.

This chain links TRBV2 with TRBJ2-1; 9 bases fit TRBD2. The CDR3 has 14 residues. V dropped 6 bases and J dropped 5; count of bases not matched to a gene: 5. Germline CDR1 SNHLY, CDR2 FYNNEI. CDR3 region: CASSRLAADNEQFF. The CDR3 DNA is TGTGCCAGCAGCCGACTAGCGGCAGACAATGAGCAGTTCTTC. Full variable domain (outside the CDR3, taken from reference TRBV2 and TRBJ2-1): EPEVTQTPSHQVTQMGQEVILRCVPISNHLYFYWYRQILGQKVEFLVSFYNNEISEKSEIFDDQFSVERPDGSNFTLKIRSTKLEDSAMYFCASSRLAADNEQFFGPGTRLTVL.

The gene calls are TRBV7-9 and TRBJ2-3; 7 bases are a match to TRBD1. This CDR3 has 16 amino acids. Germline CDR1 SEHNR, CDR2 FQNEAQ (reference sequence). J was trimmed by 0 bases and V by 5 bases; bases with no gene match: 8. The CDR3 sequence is CASSHRGQESTDTQYF. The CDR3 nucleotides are TGTGCCAGCAGCCATCGCGGACAGGAGAGCACAGATACGCAGTATTTT.

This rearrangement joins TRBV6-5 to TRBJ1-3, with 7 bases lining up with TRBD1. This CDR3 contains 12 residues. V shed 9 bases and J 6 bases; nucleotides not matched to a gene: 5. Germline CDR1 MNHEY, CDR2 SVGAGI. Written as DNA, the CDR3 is TGTGCCAGTAGACAGGGCGAAAACACCATATATTTT. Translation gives CASRQGENTIYF.

CDR3 nucleotides: TGTGCCAGCAAACCGGGACAGGGTTACGCCGGGGAGCTGTTTTTT. Translating gives CASKPGQGYAGELFF. V and J are TRBV7-2 and TRBJ2-2, with 9 bases matching TRBD1. Germline values: CDR1 SGHTA, CDR2 FQGNSA. CDR3 length: 15 residues. V dropped 7 bases and J dropped 6; count of bases not matched to a gene: 9.

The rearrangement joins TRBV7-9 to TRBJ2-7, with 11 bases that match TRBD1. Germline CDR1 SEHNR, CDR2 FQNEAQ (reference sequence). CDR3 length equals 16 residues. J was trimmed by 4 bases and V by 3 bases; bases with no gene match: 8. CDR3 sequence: CASSFLLGQGAYEQYF. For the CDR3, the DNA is TGTGCCAGCAGCTTTCTCCTCGGACAGGGGGCTTACGAGCAGTACTTC. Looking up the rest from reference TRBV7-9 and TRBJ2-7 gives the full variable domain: DTGVSQNPRHKITKRGQNVTFRCDPISEHNRLYWYRQTLGQGPEFLTYFQNEAQLEKSRLLSDRFSAERPKGSFSTLEIQRTEQGDSAMYLCASSFLLGQGAYEQYFGPGTRLTVT.

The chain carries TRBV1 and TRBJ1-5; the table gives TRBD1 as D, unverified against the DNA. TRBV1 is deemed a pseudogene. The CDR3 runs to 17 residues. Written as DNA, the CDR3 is TGCACCAGCAGCCCTAGACAGGGTGGATGGACGGGTCAGCCCCAGCATTTT. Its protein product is CTSSPRQGGWTGQPQHF.

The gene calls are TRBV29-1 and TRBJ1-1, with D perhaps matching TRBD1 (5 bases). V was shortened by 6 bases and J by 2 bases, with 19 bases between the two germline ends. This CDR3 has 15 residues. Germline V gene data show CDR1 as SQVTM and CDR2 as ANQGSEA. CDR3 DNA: TGCAGCGTAGCATTAGTCGGGGGAGGAAACACTGAAGCTTTCTTT. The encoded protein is CSVALVGGGNTEAFF.

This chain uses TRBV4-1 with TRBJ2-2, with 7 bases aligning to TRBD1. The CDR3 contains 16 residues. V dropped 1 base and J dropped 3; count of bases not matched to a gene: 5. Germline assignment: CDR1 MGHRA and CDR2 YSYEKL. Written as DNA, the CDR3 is TGCGCCAGCAGCCAAGGTCCCCAGGGGGACACCGGGGAGCTGTTTTTT. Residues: CASSQGPQGDTGELFF.

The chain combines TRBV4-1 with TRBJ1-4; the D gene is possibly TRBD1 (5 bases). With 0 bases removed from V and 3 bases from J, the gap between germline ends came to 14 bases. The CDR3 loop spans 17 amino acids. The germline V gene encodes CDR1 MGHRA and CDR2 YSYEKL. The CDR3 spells CASSQDNRWLANEKLFF. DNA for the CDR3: TGCGCCAGCAGCCAAGATAACAGGTGGTTGGCTAATGAAAAACTGTTTTTT.

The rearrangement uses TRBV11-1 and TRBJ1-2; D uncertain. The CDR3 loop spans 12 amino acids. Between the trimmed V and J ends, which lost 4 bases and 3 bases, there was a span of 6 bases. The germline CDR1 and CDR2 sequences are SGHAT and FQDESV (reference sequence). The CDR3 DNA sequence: TGTGCCAGCAGCTCCCCGTACTATGGCTACACCTTC. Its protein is CASSSPYYGYTF.

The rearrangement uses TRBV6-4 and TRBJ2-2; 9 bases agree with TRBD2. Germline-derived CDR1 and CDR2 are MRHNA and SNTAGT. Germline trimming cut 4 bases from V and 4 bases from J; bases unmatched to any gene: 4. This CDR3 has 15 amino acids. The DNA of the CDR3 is TGTGCCAGCAGTGCTAGCGGGGATGGCACCGGGGAGCTGTTTTTT. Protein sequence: CASSASGDGTGELFF.

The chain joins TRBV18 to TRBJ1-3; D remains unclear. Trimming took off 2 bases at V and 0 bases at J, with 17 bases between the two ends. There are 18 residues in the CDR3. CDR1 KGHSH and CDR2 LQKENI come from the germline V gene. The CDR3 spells CASSPSTVFRSSGNTIYF. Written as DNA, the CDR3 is TGTGCCAGCTCACCATCCACGGTCTTCCGATCCTCTGGAAACACCATATATTTT.

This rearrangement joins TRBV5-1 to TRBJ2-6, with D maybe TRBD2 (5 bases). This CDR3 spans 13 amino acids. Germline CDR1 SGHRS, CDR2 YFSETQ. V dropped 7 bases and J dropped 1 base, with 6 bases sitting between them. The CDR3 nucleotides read TGCGCCAGCGGAGGATCTGGGGCCAACGTCCTGACTTTC. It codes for CASGGSGANVLTF.

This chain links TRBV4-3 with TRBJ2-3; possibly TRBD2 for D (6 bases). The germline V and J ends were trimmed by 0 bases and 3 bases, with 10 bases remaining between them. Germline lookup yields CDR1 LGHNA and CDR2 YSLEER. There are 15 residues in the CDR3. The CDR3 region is CASSQEVADTDTQYF. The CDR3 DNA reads TGCGCCAGCAGCCAAGAGGTAGCGGATACAGATACGCAGTATTTT.

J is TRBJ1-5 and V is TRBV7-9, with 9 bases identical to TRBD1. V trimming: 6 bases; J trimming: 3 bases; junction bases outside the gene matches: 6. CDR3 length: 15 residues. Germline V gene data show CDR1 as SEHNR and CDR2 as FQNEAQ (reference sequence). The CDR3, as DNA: TGTGCCAGCAGTCGGGGGACAGGGCTCAATCAGCCCCAGCATTTT. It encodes CASSRGTGLNQPQHF.